The rows below give T cell receptor beta chains drawn from one sample of a study of blood T cell repertoires in COVID-19. Sequencing was performed with immunoSEQ multiplex PCR; in TCRdb, only in-frame clones are kept and a portion is missing. The table records 130,000 to 150,000 clones, roughly four fifths of them present only once. The sequenced material came from PBMCs or T cells enriched from blood (not recorded which). The receptors originated from a man aged 45-65 years who had recovered from COVID-19. CDR3s include the opening cysteine and the closing phenylalanine or tryptophan. The D gene is left open where the match is weak. For some rows the clone size is stated as once, few or many, or as a class when expanded; others skip it.

D: NA; J: TRBJ2-3; V: TRBV9; size: NA; CDR3: CASSPAGGLLTDTQYF; DNA: TGTGCCAGCAGCCCAGCCGGGGGGCTGTTGACAGATACGCAGTATTTT
D: NA; J: TRBJ2-1; V: TRBV20-1; size: NA; CDR3: CSARYREQFF; DNA: TGCAGTGCTAGATACAGAGAGCAGTTCTTC
D: TRBD1; J: TRBJ1-2; V: TRBV7-2; size: NA; CDR3: CASSLGRGRRDGYTF; DNA: TGTGCCAGCAGCTTAGGCAGGGGGCGTCGAGATGGCTACACCTTC
D: NA; J: TRBJ1-4; V: TRBV2; size: NA; CDR3: CASRGGSLFF; DNA: TGTGCCAGCAGAGGCGGATCACTGTTTTTT
D: NA; J: TRBJ1-1; V: TRBV19; size: NA; CDR3: CASSISWNTEAFF; DNA: TGTGCCAGTAGTATTTCCTGGAACACTGAAGCTTTCTTT
D: NA; J: TRBJ1-3; V: TRBV12-3/TRBV12-4; size: NA; CDR3: CASSLARGTIYF; DNA: TGTGCCAGCAGTTTAGCTCGGGGCACCATATATTTT
D: NA; J: TRBJ2-3; V: TRBV12-3/TRBV12-4; size: NA; CDR3: CASSSEADTQYF; DNA: TGTGCCAGCAGTTCTGAGGCAGATACGCAGTATTTT
D: TRBD2; J: TRBJ2-2; V: TRBV5-1; size: NA; CDR3: CASSLEVAGGLTGELFF; DNA: TGCGCCAGCAGCTTGGAAGTAGCGGGGGGCTTGACCGGGGAGCTGTTTTTT
D: NA; J: TRBJ2-3; V: TRBV6-4; size: NA; CDR3: CASSPTGGGTDTQYF; DNA: TGTGCCAGCAGTCCCACAGGGGGAGGGACAGATACGCAGTATTTT
D: NA; J: TRBJ2-5; V: TRBV6-2/TRBV6-3; size: NA; CDR3: CASSSEETQYF; DNA: TGTGCCAGCAGTTCGGAAGAGACCCAGTACTTC
D: TRBD2; J: TRBJ2-1; V: TRBV2; size: NA; CDR3: CASSQTSGGANEQFF; DNA: TGTGCCAGCAGTCAAACTAGCGGGGGGGCGAATGAGCAGTTCTTC
D: TRBD1; J: TRBJ1-4; V: TRBV5-6; size: NA; CDR3: CASSLRSGGNEKLFF; DNA: TGTGCCAGCAGCTTGCGGTCAGGGGGTAATGAAAAACTGTTTTTT
D: NA; J: TRBJ1-5; V: TRBV5-1; size: once; CDR3: CASSLEGIGNQPQHF; DNA: TGCGCCAGCAGCTTGGAGGGGATCGGCAATCAGCCCCAGCATTTT
D: TRBD1; J: TRBJ2-5; V: TRBV5-4; size: NA; CDR3: CASRPFTGEETQYF; DNA: TGTGCCAGCAGGCCTTTTACAGGGGAAGAGACCCAGTACTTC
D: TRBD2; J: TRBJ2-7; V: TRBV27; size: NA; CDR3: CASSLWRGEYEQYF; DNA: TGTGCCAGCAGTTTATGGCGGGGGGAATACGAGCAGTACTTC
D: NA; J: TRBJ1-4; V: TRBV6-5; size: NA; CDR3: CASSGQLGNEKLFF; DNA: TGTGCCAGCAGCGGACAGCTCGGGAATGAAAAACTGTTTTTT
D: TRBD1; J: TRBJ2-7; V: TRBV12-3/TRBV12-4; size: once; CDR3: CASSPGQREQYF; DNA: TGTGCCAGCAGCCCGGGACAGCGTGAGCAGTACTTC
D: NA; J: TRBJ1-3; V: TRBV29-1; size: NA; CDR3: CSVVEDSGNTIYF; DNA: TGCAGCGTTGTGGAGGATTCTGGAAACACCATATATTTT
D: NA; J: TRBJ1-1; V: TRBV28; size: once; CDR3: CASSSLDSEAFF; DNA: TGTGCCAGCTCATCCTTGGACAGTGAAGCTTTCTTT
D: TRBD2; J: TRBJ2-3; V: TRBV6-2/TRBV6-3; size: NA; CDR3: CASSLLAGRGDTQYF; DNA: TGTGCCAGCAGTTTACTAGCGGGGAGAGGAGATACGCAGTATTTT
D: NA; J: TRBJ1-5; V: TRBV19; size: NA; CDR3: CASSIGQGNQPQHF; DNA: TGTGCCAGTAGTATAGGGCAGGGGAATCAGCCCCAGCATTTT
D: NA; J: TRBJ1-1; V: TRBV27; size: NA; CDR3: CASQGGNTEAFF; DNA: TGTGCCAGCCAAGGGGGTAACACTGAAGCTTTCTTT
D: TRBD1; J: TRBJ1-1; V: TRBV5-5; size: NA; CDR3: CASSFRDRGQPNTEAFF; DNA: TGTGCCAGCAGCTTCCGGGACAGGGGCCAACCCAACACTGAAGCTTTCTTT
D: NA; J: TRBJ1-6; V: TRBV7-9; size: NA; CDR3: CASSLAGHKSNSPLHF; DNA: TGTGCCAGCAGCTTAGCAGGACATAAGAGCAATTCACCCCTCCACTTT